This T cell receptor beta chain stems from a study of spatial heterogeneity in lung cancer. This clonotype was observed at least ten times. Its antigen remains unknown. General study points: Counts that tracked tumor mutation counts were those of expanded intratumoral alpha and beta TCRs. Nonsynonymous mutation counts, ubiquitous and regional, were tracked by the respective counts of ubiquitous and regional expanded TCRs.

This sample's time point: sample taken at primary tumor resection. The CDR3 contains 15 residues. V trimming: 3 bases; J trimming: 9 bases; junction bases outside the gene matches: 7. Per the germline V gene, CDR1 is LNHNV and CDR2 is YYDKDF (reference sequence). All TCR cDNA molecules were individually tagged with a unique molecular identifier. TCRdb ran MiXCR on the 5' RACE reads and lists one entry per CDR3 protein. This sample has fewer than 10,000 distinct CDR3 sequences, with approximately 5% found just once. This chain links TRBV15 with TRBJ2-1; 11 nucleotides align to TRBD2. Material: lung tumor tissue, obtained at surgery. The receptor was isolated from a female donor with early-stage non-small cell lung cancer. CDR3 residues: CATSRRLAGRLEQFF. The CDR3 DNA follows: TGTGCCACCAGCAGGCGACTAGCGGGAAGGCTTGAGCAGTTCTTC.